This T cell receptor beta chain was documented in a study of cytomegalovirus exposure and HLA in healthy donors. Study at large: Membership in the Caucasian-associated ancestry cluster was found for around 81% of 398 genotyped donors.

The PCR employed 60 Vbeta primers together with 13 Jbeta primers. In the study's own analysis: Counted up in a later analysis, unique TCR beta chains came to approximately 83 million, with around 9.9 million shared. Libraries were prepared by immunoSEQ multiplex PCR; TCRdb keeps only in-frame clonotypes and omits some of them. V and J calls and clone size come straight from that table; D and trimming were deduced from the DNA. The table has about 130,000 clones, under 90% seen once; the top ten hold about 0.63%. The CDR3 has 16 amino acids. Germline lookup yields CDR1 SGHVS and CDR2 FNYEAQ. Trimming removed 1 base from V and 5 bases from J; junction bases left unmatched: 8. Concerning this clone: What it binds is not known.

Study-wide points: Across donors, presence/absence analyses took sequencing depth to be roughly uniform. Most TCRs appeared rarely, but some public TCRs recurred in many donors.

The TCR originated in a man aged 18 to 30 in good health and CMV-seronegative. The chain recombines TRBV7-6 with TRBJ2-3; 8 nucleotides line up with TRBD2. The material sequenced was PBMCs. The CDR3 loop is CASSLDGAGVGDTQYF. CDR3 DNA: TGTGCCAGCAGCTTAGATGGAGCGGGGGTAGGAGATACGCAGTATTTT.